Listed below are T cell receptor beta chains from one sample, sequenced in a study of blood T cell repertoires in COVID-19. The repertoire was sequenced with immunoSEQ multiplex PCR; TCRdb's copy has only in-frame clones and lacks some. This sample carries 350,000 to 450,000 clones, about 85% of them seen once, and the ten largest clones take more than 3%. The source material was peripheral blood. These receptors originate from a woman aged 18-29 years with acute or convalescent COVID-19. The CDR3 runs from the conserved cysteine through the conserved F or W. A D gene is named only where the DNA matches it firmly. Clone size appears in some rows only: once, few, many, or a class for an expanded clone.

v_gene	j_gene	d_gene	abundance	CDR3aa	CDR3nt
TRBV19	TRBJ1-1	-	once	CASREGNTEAFF	TGTGCCAGCAGGGAGGGGAACACTGAAGCTTTCTTT
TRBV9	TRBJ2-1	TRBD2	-	CASSVASGSLGYNEQFF	TGTGCCAGCAGCGTGGCTAGCGGGTCCCTTGGCTACAATGAGCAGTTCTTC
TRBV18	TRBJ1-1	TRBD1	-	CASSPRDSKMNTEAFF	TGTGCCAGCTCCCCCAGGGACAGTAAAATGAACACTGAAGCTTTCTTT
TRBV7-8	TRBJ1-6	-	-	CASSYTWGGPGQDSPLHF	TGTGCCAGCAGCTATACCTGGGGGGGGCCCGGGCAGGATTCACCCCTCCACTTT
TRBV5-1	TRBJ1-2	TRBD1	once	CASSLRTGVGYTF	TGCGCCAGCAGCCTGAGGACAGGGGTCGGCTACACCTTC
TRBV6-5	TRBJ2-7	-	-	CASSYSRYEQYF	TGTGCCAGCAGTTACTCGAGGTACGAGCAGTACTTC
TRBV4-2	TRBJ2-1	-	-	CASSHPGTIEGRYNEQFF	TGTGCCAGCAGCCACCCTGGGACAATAGAGGGACGGTACAATGAGCAGTTCTTC
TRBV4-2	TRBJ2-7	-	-	CASSQAARDLPYEQYF	TGTGCCAGCAGCCAAGCTGCGCGGGACCTCCCCTACGAGCAGTACTTC
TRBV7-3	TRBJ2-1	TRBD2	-	CASSWTSGIPNEQFF	TGTGCCAGCAGCTGGACTAGCGGGATCCCCAATGAGCAGTTCTTC
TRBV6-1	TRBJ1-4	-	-	CASSEVWGRGFGEKLFF	TGTGCCAGCAGTGAAGTCTGGGGGCGGGGGTTCGGTGAAAAACTGTTTTTT
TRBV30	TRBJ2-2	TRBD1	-	CAWSVGQGTNTGELFF	TGTGCCTGGAGTGTCGGACAGGGGACCAACACCGGGGAGCTGTTTTTT
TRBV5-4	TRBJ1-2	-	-	CASSSPGSGYTF	TGTGCCAGCAGCTCCCCAGGGTCTGGCTACACCTTC
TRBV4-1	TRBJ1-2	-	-	CASSQERGSFYGYTF	TGCGCCAGCAGCCAAGAAAGGGGGAGTTTCTATGGCTACACCTTC
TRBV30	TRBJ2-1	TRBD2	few	CAWSRASGGARNEQFF	TGTGCCTGGAGTCGGGCTAGCGGGGGGGCCCGAAATGAGCAGTTCTTC
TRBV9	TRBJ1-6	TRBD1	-	CASSEGGQVLNSPLHF	TGTGCCAGCAGCGAGGGGGGACAGGTACTTAATTCACCCCTCCACTTT
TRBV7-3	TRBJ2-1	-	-	CASSTHRESLREQFF	TGTGCCAGCAGCACCCACCGGGAGTCCCTTCGGGAGCAGTTCTTC
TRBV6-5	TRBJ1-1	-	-	CASGDVMTGREAFF	TGTGCCAGCGGAGACGTGATGACAGGTCGCGAAGCTTTCTTT
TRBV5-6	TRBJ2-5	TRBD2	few	CASSFTSGGQETQYF	TGTGCCAGCAGCTTCACTAGCGGAGGCCAAGAGACCCAGTACTTC
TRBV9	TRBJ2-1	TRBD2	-	CASSFSGSSYNEQFF	TGTGCCAGCAGCTTTAGCGGGAGCTCCTACAATGAGCAGTTCTTC
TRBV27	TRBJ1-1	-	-	CASSPMTGNTEAFF	TGTGCCAGCAGTCCAATGACAGGGAACACTGAAGCTTTCTTT
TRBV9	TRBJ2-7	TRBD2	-	CASSAGLAGSYEQYF	TGTGCCAGCAGCGCAGGACTAGCGGGATCCTACGAGCAGTACTTC
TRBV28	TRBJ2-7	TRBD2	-	CASRGTSQSYEQYF	TGTGCCAGCAGGGGGACTAGCCAGTCCTACGAGCAGTACTTC
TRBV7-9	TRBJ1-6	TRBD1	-	CASSEGLTGASPLHF	TGTGCCAGCAGCGAGGGCCTTACAGGGGCTTCACCCCTCCACTTT
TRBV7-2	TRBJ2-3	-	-	CASSSSVGGGIPDTQYF	TGTGCCAGCAGCTCCTCAGTAGGCGGCGGGATCCCAGATACGCAGTATTTT
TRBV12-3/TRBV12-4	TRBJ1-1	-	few	CASTLSGGTEAFF	TGTGCCAGCACCCTTAGCGGGGGCACTGAAGCTTTCTTT
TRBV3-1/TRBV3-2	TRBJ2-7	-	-	CASSQVGLAGEQYF	TGTGCCAGCAGCCAAGTTGGGCTAGCAGGCGAGCAGTACTTC
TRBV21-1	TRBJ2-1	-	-	CASSKGKGGGANNEQFF	TGTGCCAGCAGCAAAGGAAAGGGCGGGGGGGCTAACAATGAGCAGTTCTTC
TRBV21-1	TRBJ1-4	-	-	CASSSRQGVDEKLFF	TGTGCCAGCAGCTCGCGACAGGGAGTGGATGAAAAACTGTTTTTT